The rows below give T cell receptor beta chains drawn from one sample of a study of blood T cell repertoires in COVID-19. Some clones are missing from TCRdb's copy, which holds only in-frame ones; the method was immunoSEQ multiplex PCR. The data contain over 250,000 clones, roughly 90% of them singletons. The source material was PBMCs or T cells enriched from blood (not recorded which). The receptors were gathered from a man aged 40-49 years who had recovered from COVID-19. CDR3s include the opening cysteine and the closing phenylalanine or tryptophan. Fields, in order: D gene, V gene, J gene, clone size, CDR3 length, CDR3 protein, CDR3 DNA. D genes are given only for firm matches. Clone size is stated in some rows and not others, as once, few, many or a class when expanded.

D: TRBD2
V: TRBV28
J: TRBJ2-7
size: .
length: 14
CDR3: CASSFTSGLYEQYF
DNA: TGTGCCAGCAGTTTCACTAGCGGACTCTACGAGCAGTACTTC

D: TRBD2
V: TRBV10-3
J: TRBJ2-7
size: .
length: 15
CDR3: CAIPPEAGGPYEQYF
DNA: TGTGCCATCCCCCCGGAAGCGGGGGGGCCCTACGAGCAGTACTTC

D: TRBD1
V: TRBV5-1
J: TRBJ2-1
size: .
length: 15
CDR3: CASSFEGDRDNEQFF
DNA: TGCGCCAGCAGCTTTGAGGGGGACAGAGACAATGAGCAGTTCTTC

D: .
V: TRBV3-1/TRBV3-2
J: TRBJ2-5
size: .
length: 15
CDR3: CASSSRIGGGETQYF
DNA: TGTGCCAGCAGCTCAAGGATAGGCGGCGGAGAGACCCAGTACTTC

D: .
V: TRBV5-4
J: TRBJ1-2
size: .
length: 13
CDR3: CASSLDTAYGYTF
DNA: TGTGCCAGCAGCTTGGATACTGCCTATGGCTACACCTTC

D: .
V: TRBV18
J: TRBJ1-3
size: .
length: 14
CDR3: CASSPQGSGNTIYF
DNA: TGTGCCAGCTCACCACAGGGGTCTGGAAACACCATATATTTT

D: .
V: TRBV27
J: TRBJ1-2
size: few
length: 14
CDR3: CASSRGGRDYGYTF
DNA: TGTGCCAGCAGTAGGGGGGGCCGTGACTATGGCTACACCTTC

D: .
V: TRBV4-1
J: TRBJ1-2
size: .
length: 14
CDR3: CASSQDAGAYGYTF
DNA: TGCGCCAGCAGCCAAGATGCGGGGGCCTATGGCTACACCTTC

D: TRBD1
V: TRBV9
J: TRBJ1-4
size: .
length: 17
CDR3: CASSPGQGVATNEKLFF
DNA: TGTGCCAGCAGCCCGGGACAGGGAGTTGCAACTAATGAAAAACTGTTTTTT

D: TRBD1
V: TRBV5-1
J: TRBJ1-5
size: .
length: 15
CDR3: CASREGTGSDQPQHF
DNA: TGCGCCAGCAGGGAGGGGACAGGGAGCGATCAGCCCCAGCATTTT

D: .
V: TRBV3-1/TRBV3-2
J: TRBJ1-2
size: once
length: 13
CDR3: CASSRTGNYGYTF
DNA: TGTGCCAGCAGCCGAACAGGGAACTATGGCTACACCTTC

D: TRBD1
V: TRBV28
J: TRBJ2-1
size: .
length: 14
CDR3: CASRTGTSYNEQFF
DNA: TGTGCCTCACGGACAGGGACCTCCTACAATGAGCAGTTCTTC

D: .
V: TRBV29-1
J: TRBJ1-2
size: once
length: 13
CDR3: CSVEANAGYGYTF
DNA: TGCAGCGTTGAAGCCAACGCCGGCTATGGCTACACCTTC

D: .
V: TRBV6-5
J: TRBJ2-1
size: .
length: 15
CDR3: CASRSTGASYNEQFF
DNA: TGTGCCAGCAGGTCGACAGGTGCCTCCTACAATGAGCAGTTCTTC

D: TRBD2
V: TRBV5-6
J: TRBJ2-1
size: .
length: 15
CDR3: CASSVLAGGSNEQFF
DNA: TGTGCCAGCAGCGTACTAGCGGGGGGTTCCAATGAGCAGTTCTTC

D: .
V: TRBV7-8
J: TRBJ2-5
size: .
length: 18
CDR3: CASSLRSLSRDWGETQYF
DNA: TGTGCCAGCAGCCTACGATCTTTATCTCGGGATTGGGGAGAGACCCAGTACTTC

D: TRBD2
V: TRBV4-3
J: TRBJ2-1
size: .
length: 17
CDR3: CASSQRLAGSSYNEQFF
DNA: TGCGCCAGCAGCCAACGACTAGCGGGTTCGTCCTACAATGAGCAGTTCTTC

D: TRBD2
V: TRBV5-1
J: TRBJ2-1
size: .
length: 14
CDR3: CASSEPGGYNEQFF
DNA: TGCGCCAGCAGCGAGCCGGGAGGTTACAATGAGCAGTTCTTC

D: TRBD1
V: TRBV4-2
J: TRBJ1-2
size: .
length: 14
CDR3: CASSQTGQSYGYTF
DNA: TGTGCCAGCAGCCAAACGGGACAGTCCTATGGCTACACCTTC

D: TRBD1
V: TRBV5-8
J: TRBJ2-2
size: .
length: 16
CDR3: CASSFFGTGDTGELFF
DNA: TGTGCCAGCAGCTTTTTTGGGACAGGAGACACCGGGGAGCTGTTTTTT

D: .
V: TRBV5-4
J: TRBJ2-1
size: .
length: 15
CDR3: CASSRVSGPYNEQFF
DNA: TGTGCCAGCAGCCGGGTGAGCGGCCCCTACAATGAGCAGTTCTTC

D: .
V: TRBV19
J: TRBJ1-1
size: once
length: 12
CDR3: CASSFINTEAFF
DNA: TGTGCCAGTAGTTTTATTAACACTGAAGCTTTCTTT

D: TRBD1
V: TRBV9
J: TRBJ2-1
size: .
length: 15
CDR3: CASSVSGQGSNEQFF
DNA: TGTGCCAGCAGCGTATCGGGACAGGGTTCCAATGAGCAGTTCTTC

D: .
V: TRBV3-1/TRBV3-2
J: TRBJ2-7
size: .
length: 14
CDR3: CASSQLGVSYEQYF
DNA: TGTGCCAGCAGCCAATTAGGGGTAAGCTACGAGCAGTACTTC

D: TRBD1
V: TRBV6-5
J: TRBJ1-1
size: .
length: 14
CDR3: CASSRQGGVTEAFF
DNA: TGTGCCAGCAGCCGACAGGGCGGTGTCACTGAAGCTTTCTTT

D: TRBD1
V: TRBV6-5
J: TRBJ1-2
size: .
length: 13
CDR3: CASTRDRQGGYTF
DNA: TGTGCCAGCACTCGAGATAGACAGGGTGGCTACACCTTC

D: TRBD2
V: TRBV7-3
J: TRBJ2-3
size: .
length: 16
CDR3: CASSLNGGSRADTQYF
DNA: TGTGCCAGCAGCTTAAATGGCGGGAGTAGGGCAGATACGCAGTATTTT

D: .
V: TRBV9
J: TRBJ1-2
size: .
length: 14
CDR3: CASSVGAANYGYTF
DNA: TGTGCCAGCAGCGTAGGGGCAGCTAACTATGGCTACACCTTC

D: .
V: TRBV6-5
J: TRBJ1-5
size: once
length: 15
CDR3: CASTDSTGGGQPQHF
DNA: TGTGCCAGCACCGACTCGACGGGAGGAGGCCAGCCCCAGCATTTT

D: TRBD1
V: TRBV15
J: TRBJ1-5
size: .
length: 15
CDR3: CATRTGTGWDQPQHF
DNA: TGTGCCACCAGAACAGGGACAGGGTGGGATCAGCCCCAGCATTTT

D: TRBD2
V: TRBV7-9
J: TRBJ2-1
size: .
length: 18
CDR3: CASSQTGLAARFYNEQFF
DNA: TGTGCCAGCAGCCAGACGGGACTAGCGGCCAGATTCTACAATGAGCAGTTCTTC

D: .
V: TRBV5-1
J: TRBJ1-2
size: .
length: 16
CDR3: CASSLLSGEPNYGYTF
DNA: TGCGCCAGCAGCTTGTTGTCCGGGGAACCTAACTATGGCTACACCTTC

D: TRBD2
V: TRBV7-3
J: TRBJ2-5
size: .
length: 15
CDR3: CASSRLALAEETQYF
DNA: TGTGCCAGCAGCCGGCTGGCACTAGCGGAAGAGACCCAGTACTTC

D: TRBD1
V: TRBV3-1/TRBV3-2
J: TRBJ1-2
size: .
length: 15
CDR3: CASSQDWDRSNGYTF
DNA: TGTGCCAGCAGCCAAGACTGGGACAGATCGAATGGCTACACCTTC

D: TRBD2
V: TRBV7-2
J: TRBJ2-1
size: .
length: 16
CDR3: CASSLGPSGTYNEQFF
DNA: TGTGCCAGCAGCTTAGGCCCTAGCGGAACCTACAATGAGCAGTTCTTC

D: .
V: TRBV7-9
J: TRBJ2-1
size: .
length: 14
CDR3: CASSLVSPYNEQFF
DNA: TGTGCCAGCAGCTTAGTATCCCCCTACAATGAGCAGTTCTTC

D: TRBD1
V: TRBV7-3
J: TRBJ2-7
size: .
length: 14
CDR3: CASSWTGGSYEQYF
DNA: TGTGCCAGCAGCTGGACAGGAGGATCCTACGAGCAGTACTTC

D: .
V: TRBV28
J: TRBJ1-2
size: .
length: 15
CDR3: CASSSPRRTNYGYTF
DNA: TGTGCCAGCAGTTCCCCACGCAGGACTAACTATGGCTACACCTTC

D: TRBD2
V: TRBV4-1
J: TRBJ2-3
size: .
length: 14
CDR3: CASSQRRGENTQYF
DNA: TGCGCCAGCAGCCAACGACGGGGGGAAAATACGCAGTATTTT

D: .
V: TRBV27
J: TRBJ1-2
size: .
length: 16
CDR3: CASSSLSLAGNYGYTF
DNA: TGTGCCAGCAGTTCGTTATCGTTGGCAGGAAACTATGGCTACACCTTC

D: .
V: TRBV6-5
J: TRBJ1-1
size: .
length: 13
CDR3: CASSRQGGSEAFF
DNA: TGTGCCAGCAGTCGCCAGGGTGGGTCTGAAGCTTTCTTT

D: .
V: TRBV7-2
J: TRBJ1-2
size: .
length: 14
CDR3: CASSFGGGRYGYTF
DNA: TGTGCCAGCAGCTTTGGGGGGGGCCGCTATGGCTACACCTTC

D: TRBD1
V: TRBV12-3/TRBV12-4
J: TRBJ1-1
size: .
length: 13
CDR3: CASTRQGNTEAFF
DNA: TGTGCCAGCACCCGACAGGGGAACACTGAAGCTTTCTTT

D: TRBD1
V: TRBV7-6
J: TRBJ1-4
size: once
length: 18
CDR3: CASSSDRDFSITNEKLFF
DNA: TGTGCCAGCAGCTCGGACAGGGACTTCAGCATTACTAATGAAAAACTGTTTTTT

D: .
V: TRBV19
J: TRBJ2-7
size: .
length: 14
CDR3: CASSISPDSYEQYF
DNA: TGTGCCAGTAGTATCAGTCCCGACTCCTACGAGCAGTACTTC

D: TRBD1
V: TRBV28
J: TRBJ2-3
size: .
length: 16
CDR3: CASSSQLGGPTDTQYF
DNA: TGTGCCAGCAGTTCCCAATTAGGGGGCCCCACAGATACGCAGTATTTT

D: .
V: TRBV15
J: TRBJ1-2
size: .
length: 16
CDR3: CATSRDLSGRGGGYTF
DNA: TGTGCCACCAGCAGAGACCTCTCTGGGCGGGGTGGTGGCTACACCTTC

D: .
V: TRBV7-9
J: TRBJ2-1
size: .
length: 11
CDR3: CASSLTGEQFF
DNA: TGTGCCAGCAGCTTAACGGGTGAGCAGTTCTTC

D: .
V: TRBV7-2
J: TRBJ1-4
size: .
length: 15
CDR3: CASSLVWTENEKLFF
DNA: TGTGCCAGCAGCTTAGTTTGGACAGAAAATGAAAAACTGTTTTTT

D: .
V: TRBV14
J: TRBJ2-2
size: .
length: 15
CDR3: CASSEHGVFTGELFF
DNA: TGTGCCAGCAGCGAACACGGGGTGTTCACCGGGGAGCTGTTTTTT

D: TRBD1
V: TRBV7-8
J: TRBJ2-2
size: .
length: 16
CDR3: CASRPGQIMNTGELFF
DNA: TGTGCCAGCAGACCGGGACAGATAATGAACACCGGGGAGCTGTTTTTT

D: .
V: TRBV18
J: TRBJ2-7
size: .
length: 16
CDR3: CASSPQRTVLPYEQYF
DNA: TGTGCCAGCTCACCGCAAAGGACAGTCCTGCCCTACGAGCAGTACTTC

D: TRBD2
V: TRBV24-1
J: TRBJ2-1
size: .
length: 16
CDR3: CATSEWSSGNYNEQFF
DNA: TGTGCCACCAGTGAATGGTCTAGCGGAAACTACAATGAGCAGTTCTTC

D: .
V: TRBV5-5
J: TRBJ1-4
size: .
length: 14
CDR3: CASSLSGANEKLFF
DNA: TGTGCCAGCAGCTTGTCCGGAGCTAATGAAAAACTGTTTTTT